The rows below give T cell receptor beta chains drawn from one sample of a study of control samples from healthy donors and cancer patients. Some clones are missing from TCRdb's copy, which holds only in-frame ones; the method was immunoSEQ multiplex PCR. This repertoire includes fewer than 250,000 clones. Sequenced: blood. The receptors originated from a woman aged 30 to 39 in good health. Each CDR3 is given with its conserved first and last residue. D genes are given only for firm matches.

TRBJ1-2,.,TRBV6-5,TGTGCCAGCAGTCCGGCCGGGACTTTAGATGGCTACACCTTC,CASSPAGTLDGYTF
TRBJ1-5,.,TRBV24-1,TGTGCCACCAGTGATTGGGGATTCACCCATAGCAATCAGCCCCAGCATTTT,CATSDWGFTHSNQPQHF
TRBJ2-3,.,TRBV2,TGTGCCAGCAGTGAAGGCAGGGGAATTTTAGATACGCAGTATTTT,CASSEGRGILDTQYF
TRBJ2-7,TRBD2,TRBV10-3,TGTGCCATCAGCGGCGGACTAGCGGGCTCCTACGAGCAGTACTTC,CAISGGLAGSYEQYF
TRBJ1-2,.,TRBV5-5,TGTGCCAGCAGCCTCAGAGATGGCGGACCCTATGGCTACACCTTC,CASSLRDGGPYGYTF
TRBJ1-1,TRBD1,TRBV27,TGTGCCAGCAGTTTATTCTGGGACAGCTCCCCGTACACTGAAGCTTTCTTT,CASSLFWDSSPYTEAFF
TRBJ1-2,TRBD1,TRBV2,TGTGCCAGCAGGGAAACAGGGGGCCTGAGCTATGGCTACACCTTC,CASRETGGLSYGYTF
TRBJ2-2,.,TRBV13,TGTGCCAGCAGCTTAGTGAGGGAGCTGTTTTTT,CASSLVRELFF
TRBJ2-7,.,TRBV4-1,TGCGCCAGCAGCCAAGCGGGGGGCTGGGACGAGCAGTACTTC,CASSQAGGWDEQYF
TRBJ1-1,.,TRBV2,TGTGCCAGCAGTGTGGGGGGGTTTAACACTGAAGCTTTCTTT,CASSVGGFNTEAFF
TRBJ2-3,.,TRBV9,TGTGCCAGCAGCGGGACCCTAGATACGCAGTATTTT,CASSGTLDTQYF
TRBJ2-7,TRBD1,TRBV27,TGTGCCAGCACCTTTAGAGGGACAGGGGGCCACGAGCAGTACTTC,CASTFRGTGGHEQYF
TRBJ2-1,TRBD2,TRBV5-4,TGTGCCAGCAGCTTGGTGTCTAGCGGGGTAGAGCAGTTCTTC,CASSLVSSGVEQFF
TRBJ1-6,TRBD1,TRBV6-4,TGTGCCAGCAGCCCCAAACAGGGGAGCTCCTATAATTCACCCCTCCACTTT,CASSPKQGSSYNSPLHF
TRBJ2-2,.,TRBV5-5,TGTGCCAGCAGCTTTCGACAGGTGAACACCGGGGAGCTGTTTTTT,CASSFRQVNTGELFF
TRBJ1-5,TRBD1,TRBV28,TGTGCCAGCAGCCAGGACAGGGGGTTGGATCAGCCCCAGCATTTT,CASSQDRGLDQPQHF
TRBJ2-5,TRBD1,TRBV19,TGTGCCAGTAGTGTGGACAGGGAAGAGACCCAGTACTTC,CASSVDREETQYF
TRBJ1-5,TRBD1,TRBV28,TGTGCCAGCAGTTTATTGGTTATTCGGGACAGGGGGCATCAGCCCCAGCATTTT,CASSLLVIRDRGHQPQHF
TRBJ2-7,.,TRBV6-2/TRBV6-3,TGTGCCAGCAGTTATGTACAGAACCACGAGCAGTACTTC,CASSYVQNHEQYF
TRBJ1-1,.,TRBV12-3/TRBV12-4,TGTGCCAGCAGCGAACAGCTGAACACTGAAGCTTTCTTT,CASSEQLNTEAFF
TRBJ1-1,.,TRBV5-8,TGTGCCAGCAGCTTTTGGGCCGGAGCGAACACTGAAGCTTTCTTT,CASSFWAGANTEAFF
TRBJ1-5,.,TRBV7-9,TGTGCCAGCAGCTCAGGGGAGGAGGCTCGGCAGCCCCAGCATTTT,CASSSGEEARQPQHF